These 20 T cell receptor beta chains were sequenced from one sample in a study of blood T cell repertoires in COVID-19 (dated by TCRdb to 2018 to 2021). Library preparation was by the immunoSEQ multiplex PCR assay. In its TCRdb copy, this immuneACCESS table keeps in-frame sequences only and misses some clones. Where compared with another copy, unresolved V genes explain less than half of these, and the others have no known cause. This sample comprises approximately 180,000 clones, 87% of them detected only once. 2% to 3% of the sample rests with the top ten. Input material: peripheral blood. The receptors shown here come from a man in his forties with active or convalescent COVID-19.

The V and J genes are TRBV24-1 and TRBJ1-2, with a possible D match to TRBD1 (6 bases). Germline values: CDR1 KGHDR, CDR2 SFDVKD. This CDR3 is 12 amino acids long. Trimming cost V 4 bases and J 10 bases, with 12 bases left between them. CDR3 protein: CATSDLQGFYTF. In nucleotides, the CDR3 is TGTGCCACCAGTGACCTACAGGGATTCTACACCTTC.

The chain employs TRBV7-2 and TRBJ2-3, with 7 bases lining up with TRBD1. V gave up 4 bases and J gave up 0 bases; unmatched junction bases: 4. The V gene's germline CDR1 is SGHTA and CDR2 FQGNSA. The CDR3 is made up of 15 amino acids. CDR3 loop: CASSSGQPSTDTQYF. The CDR3 bases are TGTGCCAGCAGCTCGGGACAGCCTAGCACAGATACGCAGTATTTT.

This chain connects TRBV18 to TRBJ2-1, with no clear D. The CDR3 is 13 residues long. V was trimmed by 1 base and J by 7 bases, leaving 8 bases between them. Germline values: CDR1 KGHSH, CDR2 LQKENI. The CDR3 DNA reads as TGTGCCAGCTCACCACTGTCCGGGAATGAGCAGTTCTTC. Its protein product is CASSPLSGNEQFF.

The rearrangement joins TRBV11-2 to TRBJ1-1, with D possibly TRBD1 on 6 matching bases. This CDR3 is 15 amino acids long. V was pared by 5 bases and J by 6 bases, with 19 bases between. CDR1 is SGHAT and CDR2 is FQNNGV in the germline V gene. The CDR3 DNA is TGTGCCAGCAGCCCCTTTGGCAGGGGAGTGGCTGAAGCTTTCTTT. It encodes CASSPFGRGVAEAFF.

This clone was seen a few times. This chain joins TRBV13 and TRBJ1-1, with D possibly TRBD1 on 6 matching bases. This CDR3 has 18 amino acids. Trimming stripped 1 base from V and 8 bases from J, with 26 bases between. Looked up from germline, CDR1 is PRHDT and CDR2 is FYEKMQ (reference sequence). The CDR3 sequence is CASSLATRDTRKWGEAFF. In DNA form, the CDR3 reads TGTGCCAGCAGCTTAGCCACCCGGGACACCAGGAAGTGGGGAGAAGCTTTCTTT.

The CDR3 region is CASSYRAGGPYEQYF. DNA for the CDR3: TGTGCCAGCAGTTATCGAGCGGGGGGGCCCTACGAGCAGTACTTC. The chain carries TRBV6-5 and TRBJ2-7; TRBD2 matches at 10 bases. The junction had 4 bases not matched to a gene; V was cut back by 3 bases and J by 2 bases. Looked up from germline, CDR1 is MNHEY and CDR2 is SVGAGI. The CDR3 has 15 residues.

DNA of the CDR3: TGTGCCAGCAGTCCAGGACAGAGCCTTTTGTACTATGGCTACACCTTC. Encoded protein: CASSPGQSLLYYGYTF. This sequence joins TRBV2 and TRBJ1-2, with D possibly matching TRBD1 (6 bases). The CDR3 consists of 16 residues. Germline assignment: CDR1 SNHLY and CDR2 FYNNEI. V shed 5 bases and J shed 3 bases, with 19 bases lying between them.

The chain joins TRBV12-3 or TRBV12-4 to TRBJ1-1, with D hard to call. The CDR3 has 12 amino acids. V lost 6 bases and J lost 3, with 8 bases in between. CDR3 residues: CASSYTDTEAFF. For the CDR3, the DNA is TGTGCCAGCAGCTATACAGACACTGAAGCTTTCTTT.

The genes are TRBV13 and TRBJ2-7; 8 bases map to TRBD1. The CDR3 is 14 residues long. Losses at the gene ends were 5 bases for V and 4 bases for J; bases not matched to a gene: 7. Germline lookup yields CDR1 PRHDT and CDR2 FYEKMQ (reference sequence). The CDR3 nucleotides read TGTGCCAGCAGCCCTCCGGGACAGGCATACGAGCAGTACTTC. It encodes CASSPPGQAYEQYF.

CDR3 sequence reads: CAGGTGADTQYF. For the CDR3, the DNA is TGTGCCGGAGGGACAGGAGCAGATACGCAGTATTTT. The chain employs TRBV30 and TRBJ2-3; 8 bases are a match to TRBD1. J was trimmed by 4 bases and V by 8 bases; bases with no gene match: 5. The CDR3 covers 12 residues. Looked up from germline, CDR1 is GTSNPN and CDR2 is SVGIG (reference sequence).

This rearrangement joins TRBV27 to TRBJ2-1; 13 bases align to TRBD2. V shed 5 bases and J 0 bases; nucleotides not matched to a gene: 7. This CDR3 contains 18 residues. Germline CDR1 reads MNHEY; CDR2 reads SMNVEV (reference sequence). Here the CDR3 reads CASSPGTSGAISYNEQFF. In DNA, the CDR3 is TGTGCCAGCAGTCCGGGGACTAGCGGGGCGATCTCCTACAATGAGCAGTTCTTC.

This chain connects TRBV27 to TRBJ2-7; 7 nucleotides match TRBD2. Germline lookup yields CDR1 MNHEY and CDR2 SMNVEV (reference sequence). There are 14 residues in the CDR3. The junction had 7 bases not matched to a gene; V was cut back by 6 bases and J by 2 bases. This CDR3 is CASRRLAAPYEQYF. The CDR3 bases are TGTGCCAGCAGACGGCTAGCGGCCCCCTACGAGCAGTACTTC.

This clone has just one count. The chain couples TRBV3-1 (or the pseudogene TRBV3-2) to TRBJ1-5, with no clear D. CDR1 is LGHDT, CDR2 YNNKEL, per germline (reference sequence). The CDR3 runs to 14 residues. Trimming removed 2 bases from V and 3 bases from J, with 8 bases in between. CDR3 in DNA: TGTGCCAGCAGCCAATTAACAGACAATCAGCCCCAGCATTTT. Amino acids: CASSQLTDNQPQHF.

The CDR3 region has the DNA TGCGCCAGCAGCCCACCGGGACTAGCGGGGCTCACAGATACGCAGTATTTT. Amino acids: CASSPPGLAGLTDTQYF. The rearrangement joins TRBV4-1 to TRBJ2-3; 13 bases fit TRBD2. After removal of 4 bases from V and 2 bases from J, the junction contained 6 bases not matched to a gene. Looked up from germline, CDR1 is MGHRA and CDR2 is YSYEKL. This CDR3 contains 17 residues.

The chain employs TRBV4-1 and TRBJ2-2, with 11 bases fitting TRBD1. The CDR3 is 20 amino acids. Germline V gene data show CDR1 as MGHRA and CDR2 as YSYEKL. The ends lost 2 bases at V and 4 bases at J; junction bases unmatched: 15. CDR3 nucleotides: TGCGCCAGCAGCCAAAAGGGGATCTTAGCCGGGACAGGGGGCACCGGGGAGCTGTTTTTT. This codes for CASSQKGILAGTGGTGELFF.

The DNA for the CDR3 is TGTGCCAGTAGTATTCCCCGGACGGGGGATGGGACCGGGGAGCTGTTTTTT. It yields the protein CASSIPRTGDGTGELFF. V is TRBV19 and J is TRBJ2-2; D perhaps matches TRBD2 (6 bases). CDR3 length: 17 residues. V shed 3 bases and J shed 5 bases, with 19 bases lying between them. The germline V gene has CDR1 LNHDA and CDR2 SQIVND (reference sequence). The full variable domain, with the rest looked up from reference TRBV19 and TRBJ2-2, is DGGITQSPKYLFRKEGQNVTLSCEQNLNHDAMYWYRQDPGQGLRLIYYSQIVNDFQKGDIAEGYSVSREKKESFPLTVTSAQKNPTAFYLCASSIPRTGDGTGELFFGEGSRLTVL.

The V call is TRBV7-8, the J call TRBJ2-2; the match to TRBD1 covers 7 bases. This CDR3 spans 15 amino acids. V shed 1 base and J 4 bases; nucleotides not matched to a gene: 3. Germline CDR1 is SGHVS and CDR2 is FQNEAQ. The CDR3, as DNA: TGTGCCAGCAGCTTAGGGGGACAGTCCACCGGGGAGCTGTTTTTT. This gives the protein CASSLGGQSTGELFF.

This clone was seen only a few times. This chain joins TRBV30 and TRBJ1-4, with a weak D call TRBD1 (5 bases). The CDR3 runs to 15 residues. Between the trimmed V and J ends, which lost 4 bases and 5 bases, there was a span of 17 bases. In germline, CDR1 is GTSNPN, CDR2 SVGIG (reference sequence). This chain's CDR3 is CAWTRGPGLNEKLFF. CDR3 sequence (DNA): TGTGCCTGGACTAGAGGTCCGGGACTCAATGAAAAACTGTTTTTT.

Only one count was recorded for this clone. The chain combines TRBV5-1 with TRBJ2-7; 9 bases are a match to TRBD2. CDR3 length: 14 amino acids. CDR1 and CDR2 from the germline V gene are SGHRS and YFSETQ. The ends lost 4 bases at V and 2 bases at J; junction bases unmatched: 4. This CDR3 reads CASSNSGGTYEQYF. The CDR3 bases are TGCGCCAGCAGCAATAGCGGGGGCACCTACGAGCAGTACTTC.

The rearrangement joins TRBV3-1 (or the pseudogene TRBV3-2) to TRBJ2-2; 11 positions agree with TRBD2. After removal of 4 bases from V and 6 bases from J, the junction contained 7 bases not matched to a gene. CDR1 LGHDT and CDR2 YNNKEL come from the germline V gene (reference sequence). The CDR3 consists of 16 residues. The CDR3 DNA sequence: TGTGCCAGCAGCCGCTCGCTTAGCGGGGGGGCCGGGGAGCTGTTTTTT. Residues: CASSRSLSGGAGELFF.